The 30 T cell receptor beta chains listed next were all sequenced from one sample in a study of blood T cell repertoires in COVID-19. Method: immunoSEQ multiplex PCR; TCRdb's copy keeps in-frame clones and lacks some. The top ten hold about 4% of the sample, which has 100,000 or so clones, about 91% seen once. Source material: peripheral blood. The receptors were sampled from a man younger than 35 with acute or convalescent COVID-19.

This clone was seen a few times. Here the CDR3 DNA reads TGTGCCAGCAGTTCAGAACCAGGGAACCCTCAGCCCCAGCATTTT. Its protein is CASSSEPGNPQPQHF. The rearrangement uses TRBV6-5 and TRBJ1-5; tentative D call: TRBD1 (5 bases). The CDR3 covers 15 residues. The V end lost 4 bases, the J end lost 6 bases, and 16 bases lay between the germline ends. Germline V gene sequence: CDR1 MNHEY, CDR2 SVGAGI.

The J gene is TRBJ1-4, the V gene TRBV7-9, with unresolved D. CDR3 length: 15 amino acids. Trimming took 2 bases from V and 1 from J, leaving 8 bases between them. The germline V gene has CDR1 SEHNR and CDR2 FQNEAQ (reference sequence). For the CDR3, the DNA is TGTGCCAGCAGCTTATTGTACGGAACTAATGAAAAACTGTTTTTT. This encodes CASSLLYGTNEKLFF.

CDR3 region: CASSPPAQRGARTDTQYF. In DNA form, the CDR3 reads TGTGCCAGCAGCCCGCCGGCACAGCGGGGGGCGCGCACAGATACGCAGTATTTT. The V call is TRBV11-3, the J call TRBJ2-3; 9 bases align to TRBD2. This CDR3 is built from 18 residues. CDR1 SGHNT and CDR2 YENEEA come from the germline V gene. The junction had 13 bases not matched to a gene; V was cut back by 5 bases and J by 1 base.

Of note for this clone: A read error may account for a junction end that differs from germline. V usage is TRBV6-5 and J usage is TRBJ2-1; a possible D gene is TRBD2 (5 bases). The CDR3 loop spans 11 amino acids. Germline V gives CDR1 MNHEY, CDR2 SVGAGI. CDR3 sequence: CATKPTGVEVF. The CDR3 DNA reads TGTGCCACCAAACCAACGGGCGTGGAGGTCTTC.

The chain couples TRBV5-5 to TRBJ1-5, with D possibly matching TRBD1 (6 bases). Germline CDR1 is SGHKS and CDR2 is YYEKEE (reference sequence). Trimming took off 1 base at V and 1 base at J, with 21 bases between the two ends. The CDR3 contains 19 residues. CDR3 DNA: TGTGCCAGCAGCTTGTTGGCAGTCCGGGGGGCAAAAAGCAATCAGCCCCAGCATTTT. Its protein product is CASSLLAVRGAKSNQPQHF.

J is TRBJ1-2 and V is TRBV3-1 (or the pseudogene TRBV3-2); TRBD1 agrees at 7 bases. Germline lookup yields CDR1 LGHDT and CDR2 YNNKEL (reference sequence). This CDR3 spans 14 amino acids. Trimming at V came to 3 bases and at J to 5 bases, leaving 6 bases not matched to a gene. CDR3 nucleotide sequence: TGTGCCAGCAGCCATCACGACAGGGTTTATGGCTACACCTTC. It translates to CASSHHDRVYGYTF.

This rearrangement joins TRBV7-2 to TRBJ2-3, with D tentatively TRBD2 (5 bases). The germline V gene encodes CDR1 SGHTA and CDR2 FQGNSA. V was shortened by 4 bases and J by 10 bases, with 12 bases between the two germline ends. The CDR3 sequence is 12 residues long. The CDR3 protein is CASSSLANSQYF. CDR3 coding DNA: TGTGCCAGCAGCTCGCTAGCTAATTCGCAGTATTTT.

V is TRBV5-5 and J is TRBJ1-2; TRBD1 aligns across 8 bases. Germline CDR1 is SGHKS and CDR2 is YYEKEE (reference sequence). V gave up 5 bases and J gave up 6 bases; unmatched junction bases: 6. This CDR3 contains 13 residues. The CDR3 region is CASRPTGDHGYTF. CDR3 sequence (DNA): TGTGCCAGCAGGCCGACAGGGGATCATGGCTACACCTTC.

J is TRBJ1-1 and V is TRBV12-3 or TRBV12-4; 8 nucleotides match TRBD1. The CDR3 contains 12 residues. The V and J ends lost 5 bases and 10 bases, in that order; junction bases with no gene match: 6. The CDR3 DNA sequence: TGTGCCAGCAGTCCGGGACAGGCCTTAGCTTTCTTT. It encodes CASSPGQALAFF.

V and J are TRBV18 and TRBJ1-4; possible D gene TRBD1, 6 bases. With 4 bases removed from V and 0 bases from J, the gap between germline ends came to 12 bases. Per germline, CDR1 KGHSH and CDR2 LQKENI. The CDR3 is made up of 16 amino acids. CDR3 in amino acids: CASSLDRPATNEKLFF. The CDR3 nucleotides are TGTGCCAGCTCACTAGACAGGCCGGCAACTAATGAAAAACTGTTTTTT.

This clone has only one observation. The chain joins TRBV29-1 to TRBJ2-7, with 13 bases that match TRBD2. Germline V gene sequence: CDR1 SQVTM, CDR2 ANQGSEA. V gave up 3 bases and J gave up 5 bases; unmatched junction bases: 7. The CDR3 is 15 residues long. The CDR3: CSVDPGLAGIHEQYF. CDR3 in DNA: TGCAGCGTTGATCCGGGACTAGCGGGAATCCACGAGCAGTACTTC.

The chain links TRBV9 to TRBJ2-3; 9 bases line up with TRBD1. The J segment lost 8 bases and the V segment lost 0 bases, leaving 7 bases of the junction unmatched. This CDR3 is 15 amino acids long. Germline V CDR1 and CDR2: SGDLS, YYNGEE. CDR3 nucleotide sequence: TGTGCCAGCAGCGTAGTAGGGGACAGGGATCTTACGCAGTATTTT. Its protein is CASSVVGDRDLTQYF.

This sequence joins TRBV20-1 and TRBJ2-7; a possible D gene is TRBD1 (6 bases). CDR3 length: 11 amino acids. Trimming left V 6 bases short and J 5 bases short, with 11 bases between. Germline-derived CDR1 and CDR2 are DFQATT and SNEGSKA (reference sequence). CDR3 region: CSARGRDEQYF. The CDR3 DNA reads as TGCAGTGCCAGGGGAAGGGACGAGCAGTACTTC.

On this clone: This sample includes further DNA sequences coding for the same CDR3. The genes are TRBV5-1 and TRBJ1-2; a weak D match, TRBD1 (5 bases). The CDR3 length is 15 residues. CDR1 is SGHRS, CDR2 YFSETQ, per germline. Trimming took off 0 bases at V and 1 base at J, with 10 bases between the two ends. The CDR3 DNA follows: TGCGCCAGCAGCTTGGTCTTAGGGGTTAACTATGGCTACACCTTC. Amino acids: CASSLVLGVNYGYTF.

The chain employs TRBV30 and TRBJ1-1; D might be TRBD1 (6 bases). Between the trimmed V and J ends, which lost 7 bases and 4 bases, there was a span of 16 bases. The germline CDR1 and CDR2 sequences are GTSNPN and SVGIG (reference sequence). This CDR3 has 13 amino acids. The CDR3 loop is CASTGPGGTEAFF. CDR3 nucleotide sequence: TGTGCCTCCACAGGGCCTGGGGGCACTGAAGCTTTCTTT.

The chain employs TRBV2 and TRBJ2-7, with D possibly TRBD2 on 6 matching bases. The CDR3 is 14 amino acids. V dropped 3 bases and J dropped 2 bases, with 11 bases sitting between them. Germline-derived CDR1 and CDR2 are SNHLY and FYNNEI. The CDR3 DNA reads TGTGCCAGCAGTGATGGCACGGGGGCCTACGAGCAGTACTTC. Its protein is CASSDGTGAYEQYF.

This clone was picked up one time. The CDR3 sequence is CASSGSPGKGETQYF. The DNA of the CDR3 is TGTGCCAGCAGCGGGAGTCCGGGGAAGGGAGAGACCCAGTACTTC. The chain recombines TRBV9 with TRBJ2-5, with D perhaps matching TRBD2 (5 bases). Per the germline V gene, CDR1 is SGDLS and CDR2 is YYNGEE. CDR3 length: 15 amino acids. V was shortened by 3 bases and J by 4 bases, with 16 bases between the two germline ends.

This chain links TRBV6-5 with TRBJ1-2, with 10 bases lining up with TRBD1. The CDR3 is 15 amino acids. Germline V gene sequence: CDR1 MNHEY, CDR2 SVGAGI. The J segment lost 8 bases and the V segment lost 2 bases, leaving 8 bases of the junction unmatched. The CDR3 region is CASSYDRQGAQGYTF. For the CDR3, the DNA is TGTGCCAGCAGTTACGATAGACAGGGGGCGCAGGGCTACACCTTC.

The CDR3 region has the DNA TGTGCCAGTAGTCAGAAGTACACTGAAGCTTTCTTT. It encodes CASSQKYTEAFF. The rearrangement joins TRBV19 to TRBJ1-1; D call uncertain. The germline V gene encodes CDR1 LNHDA and CDR2 SQIVND (reference sequence). This CDR3 spans 12 amino acids. Trimming left V 5 bases short and J 3 bases short, with 7 bases between.

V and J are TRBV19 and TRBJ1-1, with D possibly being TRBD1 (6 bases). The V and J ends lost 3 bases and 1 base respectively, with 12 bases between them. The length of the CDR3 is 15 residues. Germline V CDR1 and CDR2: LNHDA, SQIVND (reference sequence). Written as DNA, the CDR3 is TGTGCCAGTAGTATTGGCGGACAGCCGAACACTGAAGCTTTCTTT. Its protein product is CASSIGGQPNTEAFF. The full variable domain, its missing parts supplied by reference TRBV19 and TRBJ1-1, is DGGITQSPKYLFRKEGQNVTLSCEQNLNHDAMYWYRQDPGQGLRLIYYSQIVNDFQKGDIAEGYSVSREKKESFPLTVTSAQKNPTAFYLCASSIGGQPNTEAFFGQGTRLTVV.

CDR3 bases: TGTGCCAGCAGCCAAGTAGGCGGGAGCGGCAATGAGCAGTTCTTC. Its translation: CASSQVGGSGNEQFF. This chain connects TRBV3-1 (or the pseudogene TRBV3-2) to TRBJ2-1, with 7 bases that match TRBD2. Germline trimming cut 1 base from V and 6 bases from J; bases unmatched to any gene: 6. Per the germline V gene, CDR1 is LGHDT and CDR2 is YNNKEL (reference sequence). The CDR3 extends over 15 amino acids.

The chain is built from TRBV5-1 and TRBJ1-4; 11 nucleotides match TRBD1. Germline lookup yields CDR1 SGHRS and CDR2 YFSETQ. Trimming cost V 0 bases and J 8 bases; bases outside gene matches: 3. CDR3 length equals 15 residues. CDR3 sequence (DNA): TGCGCCAGCAGCTTGGACGGACAGGGGGCAGAAAAACTGTTTTTT. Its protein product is CASSLDGQGAEKLFF.

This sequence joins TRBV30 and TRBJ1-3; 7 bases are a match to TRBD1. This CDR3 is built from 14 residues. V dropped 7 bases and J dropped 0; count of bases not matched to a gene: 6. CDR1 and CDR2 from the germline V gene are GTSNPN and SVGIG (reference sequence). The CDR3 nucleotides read TGTGCCTCTGCAGGGGGGCCCTCTGGAAACACCATATATTTT. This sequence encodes CASAGGPSGNTIYF.

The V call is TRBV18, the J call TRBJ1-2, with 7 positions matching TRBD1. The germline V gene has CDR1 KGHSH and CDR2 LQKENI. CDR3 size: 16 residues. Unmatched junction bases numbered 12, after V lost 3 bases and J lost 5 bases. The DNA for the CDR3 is TGTGCCAGCTCACCCTTCCTGGCAGGGGGAGGATATGGCTACACCTTC. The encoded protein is CASSPFLAGGGYGYTF.

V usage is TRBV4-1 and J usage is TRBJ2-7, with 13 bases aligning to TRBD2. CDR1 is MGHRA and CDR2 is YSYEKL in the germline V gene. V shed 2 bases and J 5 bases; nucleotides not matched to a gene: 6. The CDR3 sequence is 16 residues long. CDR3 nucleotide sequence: TGCGCCAGCAGCCAAATACTAGCGGGAGGGCCAGACGAGCAGTACTTC. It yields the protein CASSQILAGGPDEQYF.

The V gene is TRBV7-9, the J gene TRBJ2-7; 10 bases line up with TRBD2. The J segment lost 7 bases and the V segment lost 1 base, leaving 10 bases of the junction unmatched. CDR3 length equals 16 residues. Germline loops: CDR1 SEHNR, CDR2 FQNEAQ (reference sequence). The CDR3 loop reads CASSLVGLAGVQEQYF. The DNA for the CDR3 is TGTGCCAGCAGCTTAGTTGGGCTAGCGGGAGTTCAAGAGCAGTACTTC. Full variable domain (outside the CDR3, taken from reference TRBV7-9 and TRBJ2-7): DTGVSQNPRHKITKRGQNVTFRCDPISEHNRLYWYRQTLGQGPEFLTYFQNEAQLEKSRLLSDRFSAERPKGSFSTLEIQRTEQGDSAMYLCASSLVGLAGVQEQYFGPGTRLTVT.

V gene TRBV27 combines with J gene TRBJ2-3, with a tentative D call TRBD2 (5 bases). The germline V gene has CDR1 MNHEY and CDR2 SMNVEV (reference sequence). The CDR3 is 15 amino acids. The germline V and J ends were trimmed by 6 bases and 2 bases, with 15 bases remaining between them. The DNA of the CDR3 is TGTGCCAGCAGCCACCAGGCCGGGATCACAGATACGCAGTATTTT. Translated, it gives CASSHQAGITDTQYF.

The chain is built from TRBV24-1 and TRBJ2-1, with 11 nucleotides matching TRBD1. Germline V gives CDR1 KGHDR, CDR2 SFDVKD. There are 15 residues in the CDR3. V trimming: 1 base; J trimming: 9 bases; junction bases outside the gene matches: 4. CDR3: CATSDFGQGAGEQFF. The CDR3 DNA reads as TGTGCCACCAGTGATTTCGGACAGGGGGCAGGTGAGCAGTTCTTC.

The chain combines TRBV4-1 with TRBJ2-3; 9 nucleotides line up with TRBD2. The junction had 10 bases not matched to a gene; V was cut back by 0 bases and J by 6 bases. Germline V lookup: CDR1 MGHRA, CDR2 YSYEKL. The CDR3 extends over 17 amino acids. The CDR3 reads CASSQDLAGIGGDTQYF. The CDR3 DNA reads TGCGCCAGCAGCCAAGATCTAGCGGGAATTGGGGGGGATACGCAGTATTTT.

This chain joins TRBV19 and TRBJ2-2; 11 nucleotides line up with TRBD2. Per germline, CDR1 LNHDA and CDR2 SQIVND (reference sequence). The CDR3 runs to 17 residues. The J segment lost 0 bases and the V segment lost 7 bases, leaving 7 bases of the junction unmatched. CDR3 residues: CASNMRLAGSNTGELFF. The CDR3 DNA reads TGTGCCAGTAATATGCGACTAGCGGGATCGAACACCGGGGAGCTGTTTTTT.